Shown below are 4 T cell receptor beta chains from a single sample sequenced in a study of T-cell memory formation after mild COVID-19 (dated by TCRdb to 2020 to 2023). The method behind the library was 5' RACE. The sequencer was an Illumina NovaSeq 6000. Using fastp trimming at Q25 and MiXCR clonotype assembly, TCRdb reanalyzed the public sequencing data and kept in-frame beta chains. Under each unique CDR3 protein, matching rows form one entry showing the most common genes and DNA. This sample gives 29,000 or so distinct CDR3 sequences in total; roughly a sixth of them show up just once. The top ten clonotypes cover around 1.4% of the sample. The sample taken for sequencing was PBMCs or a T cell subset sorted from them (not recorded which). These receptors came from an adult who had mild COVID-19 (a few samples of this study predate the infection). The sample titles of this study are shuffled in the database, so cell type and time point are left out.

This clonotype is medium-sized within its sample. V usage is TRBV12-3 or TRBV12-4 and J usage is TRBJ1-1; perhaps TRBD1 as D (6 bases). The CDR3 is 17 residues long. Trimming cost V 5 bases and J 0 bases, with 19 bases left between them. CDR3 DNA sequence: TGTGCCAGCAGTCCCAGGGGCGGGGGAAGGATGAACACTGAAGCTTTCTTT. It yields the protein CASSPRGGGRMNTEAFF.

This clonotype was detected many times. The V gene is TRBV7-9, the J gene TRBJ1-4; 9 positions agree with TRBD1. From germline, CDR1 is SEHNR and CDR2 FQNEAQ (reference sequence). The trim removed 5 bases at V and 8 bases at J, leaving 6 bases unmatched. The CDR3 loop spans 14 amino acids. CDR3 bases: TGTGCCAGCAGCCAGGGACAGGGTAAAGAAAAACTGTTTTTT. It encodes CASSQGQGKEKLFF.

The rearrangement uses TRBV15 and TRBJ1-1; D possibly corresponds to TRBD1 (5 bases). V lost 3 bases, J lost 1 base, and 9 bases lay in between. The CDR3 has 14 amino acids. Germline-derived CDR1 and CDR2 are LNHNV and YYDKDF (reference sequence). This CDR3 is CATSSDRENTEAFF. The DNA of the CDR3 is TGTGCCACCAGCAGCGACAGAGAGAACACTGAAGCTTTCTTT.

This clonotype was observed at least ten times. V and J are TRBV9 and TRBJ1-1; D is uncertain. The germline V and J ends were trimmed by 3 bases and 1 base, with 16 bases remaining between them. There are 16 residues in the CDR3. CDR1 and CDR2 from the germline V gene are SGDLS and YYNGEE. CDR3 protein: CASSGSLDGANTEAFF. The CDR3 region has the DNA TGTGCCAGCAGCGGAAGCCTGGACGGAGCGAACACTGAAGCTTTCTTT.